The 29 T cell receptor beta chains in this list originate from one sample, sequenced in a study of cytomegalovirus exposure and HLA in healthy donors (dated by TCRdb to the late 2010s). Library preparation was by the immunoSEQ multiplex PCR assay. Drawn from immuneACCESS, this table holds only the in-frame rearrangements with V and J called that TCRdb kept. Clones are partly lost; checked studies trace under half to an unresolved V gene and leave the rest unexplained. This sample gives under 150,000 clones in total; around nine tenths of them show up just once. Around 10% of the sample is held by the ten biggest clonotypes. The sample comprised PBMCs. These receptors were collected from a man aged 18 to 35 in good health and CMV-seropositive.

The chain links TRBV5-4 to TRBJ2-3, with D unresolved. CDR1 and CDR2 (germline): SGHNT, YYREEE (reference sequence). The CDR3 covers 15 residues. The germline V and J ends were trimmed by 5 bases and 0 bases, with 13 bases remaining between them. DNA for the CDR3: TGTGCCAGCAGTCCCAGGTTGGCCAGCACAGATACGCAGTATTTT. Amino acid sequence: CASSPRLASTDTQYF.

The J gene is TRBJ2-2, the V gene TRBV30, with D possibly being TRBD1 (6 bases). The ends were cut back, 7 bases at V and 5 bases at J, with 20 bases in the middle. This CDR3 region has 15 residues. The germline V gene has CDR1 GTSNPN and CDR2 SVGIG (reference sequence). CDR3 nucleotides: TGTGCCTTCACTTACGGGAACAGGGATACCGGGGAGCTGTTTTTT. The encoded protein is CAFTYGNRDTGELFF.

The chain combines TRBV5-8 with TRBJ2-7, with D perhaps TRBD1 (6 bases). Trimming removed 1 base from V and 3 bases from J, with 11 bases in between. Germline V CDR1 and CDR2: SGHTS, YDEGEE. The length of the CDR3 is 14 residues. This CDR3 is CASSLPGESYEQYF. The CDR3 nucleotides are TGTGCCAGCAGCTTGCCAGGGGAAAGCTACGAGCAGTACTTC.

A few counts support this clone. In DNA form, the CDR3 reads TGTGCCAGCAGTCCACTGACAGGGGGAAATTCACCCCTCCACTTT. Its translation: CASSPLTGGNSPLHF. The J gene is TRBJ1-6, the V gene TRBV6-6; 9 nucleotides line up with TRBD1. CDR1 and CDR2 (germline): MNHNY, SVGAGI (reference sequence). The V gene end was trimmed by 5 bases and the J gene end by 7 bases; junction bases not matched to a gene: 6. The CDR3 is 15 amino acids.

This clone was recorded once. The rearrangement uses TRBV19 and TRBJ2-1; TRBD1 is a possible D gene (6 bases). CDR1 and CDR2 (germline): LNHDA, SQIVND (reference sequence). CDR3 length: 13 amino acids. V was clipped by 6 bases and J by 10 bases, with 16 bases between them. The CDR3 loop reads CASRQGPAIEQFF. The CDR3 DNA is TGTGCCAGTAGGCAGGGGCCAGCAATCGAGCAGTTCTTC.

The chain recombines TRBV30 with TRBJ2-1, with TRBD2 as a possible D gene (6 bases). CDR1 GTSNPN and CDR2 SVGIG come from the germline V gene (reference sequence). V gave up 5 bases and J gave up 5 bases, with 13 bases separating them. The CDR3 runs 13 residues. CDR3 residues: CAWAAGIHNEQFF. The CDR3 coding sequence is TGTGCCTGGGCGGCGGGGATTCACAATGAGCAGTTCTTC.

V gene TRBV30 combines with J gene TRBJ2-7; 7 nucleotides agree with TRBD2. V shed 2 bases, J shed 0 bases, and the junction held 4 bases outside the gene matches. The CDR3 has 14 residues. Germline V gene data show CDR1 as GTSNPN and CDR2 as SVGIG (reference sequence). Written as DNA, the CDR3 is TGTGCCTGGAGTCTCGGCGGGAGCTCCTACGAGCAGTACTTC. Its protein is CAWSLGGSSYEQYF.

The chain is built from TRBV19 and TRBJ2-7; 10 nucleotides agree with TRBD2. Germline trimming cut 4 bases from V and 3 bases from J; bases unmatched to any gene: 3. The germline V gene has CDR1 LNHDA and CDR2 SQIVND (reference sequence). There are 14 residues in the CDR3. The CDR3 is CASSTSGSGYEQYF. CDR3 in DNA: TGTGCCAGTAGTACTAGCGGGAGTGGCTACGAGCAGTACTTC. The entire variable domain, with the rest obtained from reference TRBV19 and TRBJ2-7, is as follows: DGGITQSPKYLFRKEGQNVTLSCEQNLNHDAMYWYRQDPGQGLRLIYYSQIVNDFQKGDIAEGYSVSREKKESFPLTVTSAQKNPTAFYLCASSTSGSGYEQYFGPGTRLTVT.

The chain recombines TRBV9 with TRBJ1-3, with D uncertain. There are 12 residues in the CDR3. V lost 9 bases and J lost 0, with 7 bases in between. Germline CDR1 SGDLS, CDR2 YYNGEE. The CDR3 sequence: CATGYSGNTIYF. The CDR3 coding sequence is TGTGCCACAGGCTACTCTGGAAACACCATATATTTT. The full variable domain, completed using reference TRBV9 and TRBJ1-3, is DSGVTQTPKHLITATGQRVTLRCSPRSGDLSVYWYQQSLDQGLQFLIQYYNGEERAKGNILERFSAQQFPDLHSELNLSSLELGDSALYFCATGYSGNTIYFGEGSWLTVV.

The chain is built from TRBV27 and TRBJ2-3, with D perhaps TRBD1 (5 bases). Trimming left V 3 bases short and J 2 bases short, with 18 bases between. CDR1 and CDR2 (germline): MNHEY, SMNVEV (reference sequence). The CDR3 is made up of 17 amino acids. The CDR3 coding sequence is TGTGCCAGCAGTTTCACAGGCTCCGAAGCCTTCACAGATACGCAGTATTTT. Translation gives CASSFTGSEAFTDTQYF.

The gene calls are TRBV6-5 and TRBJ2-3; the D is unclear. The V end lost 7 bases, the J end lost 4 bases, and 12 bases lay between the germline ends. The CDR3 runs 13 residues. Germline lookup yields CDR1 MNHEY and CDR2 SVGAGI. CDR3 sequence: CASKSSSPDTQYF. CDR3 in DNA: TGTGCCAGCAAGTCGAGTTCCCCAGATACGCAGTATTTT.

The chain links TRBV29-1 to TRBJ1-2; maybe TRBD1 (6 bases). Germline V gives CDR1 SQVTM, CDR2 ANQGSEA. This CDR3 is 14 amino acids long. V lost 6 bases and J 1 base, leaving 15 bases between the germline ends. Here the CDR3 reads CSVRGGVLNYGYTF. The DNA of the CDR3 is TGCAGCGTCCGAGGGGGAGTACTTAACTATGGCTACACCTTC.

This clone occurred a few times. The V and J genes are TRBV15 and TRBJ1-2, with a possible D match to TRBD1 (6 bases). Germline loops: CDR1 LNHNV, CDR2 YYDKDF (reference sequence). This CDR3 region has 15 residues. The V end was cut by 1 base, the J end by 6 bases, with 15 bases between. The CDR3 coding sequence is TGTGCCACCAGCAGAGCTTTTCGGGGGGGGCATGGCTACACCTTC. It yields the protein CATSRAFRGGHGYTF.

The rearrangement joins TRBV19 to TRBJ1-2, with D unclear. The V end lost 3 bases, the J end lost 1 base, and 12 bases lay between the germline ends. Germline values: CDR1 LNHDA, CDR2 SQIVND (reference sequence). The CDR3 totals 15 residues. In nucleotides, the CDR3 is TGTGCCAGTAGTATCGGAGCCAGCTATAACTATGGCTACACCTTC. As protein: CASSIGASYNYGYTF.

This clone has a single count. V usage is TRBV6-5 and J usage is TRBJ1-1, with D possibly TRBD1 on 5 matching bases. Germline CDR1 MNHEY, CDR2 SVGAGI. This CDR3 is built from 13 residues. Trimming left V 2 bases short and J 4 bases short, with 8 bases between. CDR3 amino acids: CASSYGRGTEAFF. In nucleotides, the CDR3 is TGTGCCAGCAGTTACGGGAGGGGCACTGAAGCTTTCTTT.

This sequence joins TRBV5-1 and TRBJ2-7, with TRBD1 matching over 7 bases. This CDR3 has 14 residues. In germline, CDR1 is SGHRS, CDR2 YFSETQ. The V gene end was trimmed by 4 bases and the J gene end by 4 bases; junction bases not matched to a gene: 8. The chain's CDR3 is CASSIGTVNYEQYF. The CDR3 DNA is TGCGCCAGCAGCATCGGGACAGTTAATTACGAGCAGTACTTC.

In its sample, this clone was seen many times. The chain links TRBV18 to TRBJ1-5; D unresolved. Deletions cut 5 bases from V and 3 bases from J, with 5 bases between. CDR3 size: 12 residues. Germline V gene sequence: CDR1 KGHSH, CDR2 LQKENI. The CDR3 protein is CASSGDNQPQHF. CDR3 DNA: TGTGCCAGCTCAGGAGACAATCAGCCCCAGCATTTT.

A word on this clone: Other DNA sequences in the same sample also yield this CDR3. This chain joins TRBV20-1 and TRBJ2-7; D may be TRBD2 (6 bases). CDR3 size: 11 residues. From germline, CDR1 is DFQATT and CDR2 SNEGSKA (reference sequence). With 5 bases removed from V and 5 bases from J, the gap between germline ends came to 10 bases. DNA for the CDR3: TGCAGTGCTCCGGGCGGGAACGAGCAGTACTTC. It specifies CSAPGGNEQYF.

The J gene is TRBJ1-1, the V gene TRBV7-6; the D gene is possibly TRBD1 (5 bases). CDR1 is SGHVS and CDR2 is FNYEAQ in the germline V gene. Trimming removed 4 bases at V and 3 bases at J, with 21 bases between. CDR3 size: 17 residues. CDR3 region: CASSSPQGEGIHTEAFF. The CDR3 DNA reads as TGTGCCAGCAGCTCACCTCAAGGGGAAGGGATTCACACTGAAGCTTTCTTT.

The genes are TRBV5-1 and TRBJ2-1, with 11 bases that match TRBD2. Germline trimming cut 2 bases from V and 3 bases from J; bases unmatched to any gene: 1. This CDR3 has 15 residues. Per the germline V gene, CDR1 is SGHRS and CDR2 is YFSETQ. CDR3 amino acids: CASSLLAGDYNEQFF. CDR3 sequence (DNA): TGCGCCAGCAGCTTACTAGCGGGGGACTACAATGAGCAGTTCTTC.

The chain carries TRBV6-1 and TRBJ2-5; D possibly corresponds to TRBD2 (6 bases). Germline lookup yields CDR1 MNHNS and CDR2 SASEGT. CDR3 length equals 14 residues. The V end was cut by 11 bases, the J end by 5 bases, with 21 bases between. In nucleotides, the CDR3 is TGTGCCGCCCGGTCCGGGAGATCCTCTGAGACCCAGTACTTC. This encodes CAARSGRSSETQYF.

The chain uses TRBV7-9 and TRBJ1-1; D not certain. Per the germline V gene, CDR1 is SEHNR and CDR2 is FQNEAQ (reference sequence). Trimming removed 0 bases at V and 10 bases at J, with 9 bases between. This CDR3 comprises 12 residues. The CDR3 spells CASSLAGEGAFF. The CDR3 bases are TGTGCCAGCAGCTTAGCTGGGGAGGGAGCTTTCTTT.

The rearrangement joins TRBV19 to TRBJ2-5, with TRBD1 identical over 11 bases. Germline values: CDR1 LNHDA, CDR2 SQIVND (reference sequence). With V trimmed by 5 bases and J by 2 bases, 4 bases remained unmatched. There are 15 residues in the CDR3. The CDR3 nucleotides read TGTGCCAGTAGTCCGGGGACAGGGGGTCAAGAGACCCAGTACTTC. The encoded protein is CASSPGTGGQETQYF.

The rearrangement joins TRBV29-1 to TRBJ2-7; TRBD1 might be the D (5 bases). Germline assignment: CDR1 SQVTM and CDR2 ANQGSEA. CDR3 length: 13 residues. V shed 3 bases and J shed 5 bases, with 14 bases lying between them. The CDR3 reads CSVDPGSSHEQYF. CDR3 bases: TGCAGCGTTGATCCAGGGTCTTCTCACGAGCAGTACTTC.

This clone was seen a handful of times. The chain combines TRBV18 with TRBJ1-4; 7 positions agree with TRBD1. V shed 3 bases and J 10 bases; nucleotides not matched to a gene: 2. The CDR3 covers 12 residues. Germline CDR1 KGHSH, CDR2 LQKENI. The CDR3, as DNA: TGTGCCAGCTCACCTCAGGGGGGAAAACTGTTTTTT. It yields the protein CASSPQGGKLFF.

This rearrangement joins TRBV11-3 to TRBJ2-1, with 11 nucleotides matching TRBD2. This CDR3 has 18 amino acids. Germline trimming cut 7 bases from V and 8 bases from J; bases unmatched to any gene: 19. Per germline, CDR1 SGHNT and CDR2 YENEEA. CDR3: CASTAHPLAGGNSDEQFF. The CDR3 region has the DNA TGTGCCAGCACCGCGCACCCGTTAGCGGGAGGGAATAGCGATGAGCAGTTCTTC.

This sequence joins TRBV27 and TRBJ1-2, with 12 positions matching TRBD1. This CDR3 is 14 amino acids long. V was pared by 6 bases and J by 4 bases, with 3 bases of the junction left unmatched. Germline values: CDR1 MNHEY, CDR2 SMNVEV (reference sequence). The CDR3 region is CASRGTGGAYGYTF. The CDR3 DNA is TGTGCCAGCAGGGGGACAGGGGGCGCCTATGGCTACACCTTC.

J is TRBJ1-4 and V is TRBV27; D unresolved. The CDR3 spans 14 residues. Deletions cut 5 bases from V and 5 bases from J, with 12 bases between. Germline loops: CDR1 MNHEY, CDR2 SMNVEV (reference sequence). CDR3 in DNA: TGTGCCAGCAGTCCCCCAGGTCTCAATGAAAAACTGTTTTTT. As protein: CASSPPGLNEKLFF. The entire variable domain, with the rest obtained from reference TRBV27 and TRBJ1-4, is as follows: EAQVTQNPRYLITVTGKKLTVTCSQNMNHEYMSWYRQDPGLGLRQIYYSMNVEVTDKGDVPEGYKVSRKEKRNFPLILESPSPNQTSLYFCASSPPGLNEKLFFGSGTQLSVL.

The V gene is TRBV2, the J gene TRBJ2-3, with 9 bases matching TRBD1. V trimming: 2 bases; J trimming: 5 bases; junction bases outside the gene matches: 2. This CDR3 is 14 amino acids long. Germline V lookup: CDR1 SNHLY, CDR2 FYNNEI. Here the CDR3 reads CASSERDRVDTQYF. DNA for the CDR3: TGTGCCAGCAGTGAAAGGGACAGGGTAGATACGCAGTATTTT.